Listed below are T cell receptor beta chains from one sample, sequenced in a study of neurological immune-mediated disorders. TCRdb redid the calling of the 5' RACE reads with MiXCR, one entry per CDR3 protein. The sample shows 20,000 to 30,000 distinct CDR3 sequences, about an eighth of them seen only once. Specimen: PBMCs. The receptors shown here come from a woman aged 60 to 75 with HTLV-1-associated myelopathy (HAM/TSP). The CDR3 runs from the conserved cysteine through the conserved F or W. D genes are given only for firm matches. Size values are once, few and many counts, or a class for expanded clones, and some rows have none.

J	D	size	V	DNA	CDR3
TRBJ2-1	-	many	TRBV14	TGTGCCAGCAGCCAAGATAGAAGGGTTAGGAATGAGCAGTTCTTC	CASSQDRRVRNEQFF
TRBJ2-4	TRBD2	many	TRBV25-1	TGTGCCAGCAGTGATTCCCTCGGGACTAGCGGGGGGCCCCTGGGCAAAAACATTCAGTACTTC	CASSDSLGTSGGPLGKNIQYF
TRBJ2-2	TRBD1	many	TRBV11-2	TGTGCCAGCAGCTTTCCACCGGACAGGGGCGCCGGGGAGCTGTTTTTT	CASSFPPDRGAGELFF
TRBJ2-7	-	many	TRBV20-1	TGCAGTGCTAGCATCAGGGGCTACGAGCAGTACTTC	CSASIRGYEQYF
TRBJ2-3	TRBD2	many	TRBV20-1	TGCAGTGCTAGAGGCCTACTGGGGACTAGCGCATACGTCCCTGGAGATACGCAGTATTTT	CSARGLLGTSAYVPGDTQYF
TRBJ2-4	TRBD1	many	TRBV7-2	TGTGCCAGCAGCTTGGGGACAGGGTGGGCAAGCATTCAGTACTTC	CASSLGTGWASIQYF
TRBJ1-3	TRBD1	many	TRBV4-3	TGCGCCAGCAGCCAAGACAGACCCGGGACAGGGGGAAACACCATATATTTT	CASSQDRPGTGGNTIYF
TRBJ1-1	-	many	TRBV20-1	TGCAGTGCTAGAGAGGGTCGGGAGATCGAAGCTTTCTTT	CSAREGREIEAFF
TRBJ2-3	TRBD2	-	TRBV3-1	TGTGCCAGCAGCGCTCGGGGGGCAGATACGCAGTATTTT	CASSARGADTQYF
TRBJ1-5	TRBD1	many	TRBV6-2/TRBV6-3	TGTGCCACTTCAGAGACAGGGGGCCGCAATCAGCCCCAGCATTTT	CATSETGGRNQPQHF
TRBJ2-1	TRBD1	few	TRBV18	TGTGCCAGCTCAACGACAGGGGGCAATGAGCAGTTCTTC	CASSTTGGNEQFF
TRBJ2-4	-	-	TRBV5-1	TGCGCCAGCAGCTTGGCCACCAGTCAAAACATTCAGTACTTC	CASSLATSQNIQYF
TRBJ1-6	-	many	TRBV20-1	TGCAGTGCTCCGGATTATCGGGGGATGGATAATTCACCCCTCCACTTT	CSAPDYRGMDNSPLHF
TRBJ2-7	TRBD1	many	TRBV7-9	TGTGCCAGCAAAGAGGACAGGGGCTACGAGCAGTACTTC	CASKEDRGYEQYF
TRBJ2-7	TRBD2	many	TRBV6-1	TGTGCCAACTCACTAGCGGGAGGGGACTACGAGCAGTACTTC	CANSLAGGDYEQYF
TRBJ2-2	-	once	TRBV20-1	TGCAGTGTGGGATCCTTGGCGGTCACCGGGGAGCTGTTTTTT	CSVGSLAVTGELFF
TRBJ1-1	-	many	TRBV20-1	TGCAGTGCTAGAGCCGACCCGAACACTGAAGCTTTCTTT	CSARADPNTEAFF
TRBJ2-2	-	many	TRBV20-1	TGCAGTGCTGTAGACAGTTCGAACACCGGGGAGCTGTTTTTT	CSAVDSSNTGELFF
TRBJ2-5	TRBD2	many	TRBV11-2	TGTGCCAGCAGCGGTTTGCGACTAGCGGCACAAGAGACCCAGTACTTC	CASSGLRLAAQETQYF
TRBJ2-5	TRBD2	many	TRBV5-1	TGCGCCAGCAGCAGAGGGACTAGCGGGAGGGCCACGGCGACCCAGTACTTC	CASSRGTSGRATATQYF
TRBJ2-2	-	many	TRBV5-1	TGCGCCAGCAGCTTGGATCAAGGGGACCCCCTCGCCGGGGAGCTGTTTTTT	CASSLDQGDPLAGELFF
TRBJ2-2	-	many	TRBV6-5	TGTGCCAGCAGTTACTCCCCTGGCAGGGGCCGGGGGCCCGGGGAGCTGTTTTTT	CASSYSPGRGRGPGELFF
TRBJ1-5	-	many	TRBV3-1	TGTGCCAGCAGCCCCAGTTCGGTGTCGGATCAGCCCCAGCATTTT	CASSPSSVSDQPQHF
TRBJ2-1	TRBD2	many	TRBV29-1	TGCAGCGTTGACCCTAGCGGGGTCTACAATGAGCAGTTCTTC	CSVDPSGVYNEQFF
TRBJ2-7	-	many	TRBV20-1	TGCAGTGCCGAGTGGGGGGGCGCCTACGAGCAGTACTTC	CSAEWGGAYEQYF
TRBJ2-5	TRBD1	many	TRBV20-1	TGCAGTGCTTGGGGACAGCGAGGGACCCAGTACTTC	CSAWGQRGTQYF
TRBJ1-2	-	-	TRBV1	TGCACCAGCAGCCACCGTGTACAGGGGCCTTTTAACTATGGCTACACCTTC	CTSSHRVQGPFNYGYTF
TRBJ2-2	TRBD2	few	TRBV5-4	TGTGCCAGCAGCTCTGCGACTAGCGGGGCCGGGGAGCTGTTTTTT	CASSSATSGAGELFF
TRBJ1-1	-	-	TRBV7-2	TGTGCCAGCAGAGAAACGGGGAACACTGAAGCTTTCTTT	CASRETGNTEAFF
TRBJ2-2	-	many	TRBV6-5	TGTGCCAGCAGTTACATAGAGCCTAGCGCGAACACCGGGGAGCTGTTTTTT	CASSYIEPSANTGELFF
TRBJ2-7	TRBD1	many	TRBV5-1	TGCGCCAGCAGCTTGGATGGGACAGGGATTGACGAGCAGTACTTC	CASSLDGTGIDEQYF
TRBJ2-4	-	medium-sized	TRBV20-1	TGCAGTGCTCGGACAGACTCGACGACCCTAGCCAAAAACATTCAGTACTTC	CSARTDSTTLAKNIQYF
TRBJ1-5	TRBD1	many	TRBV5-1	TGCGCCAGCAGCTTGGCTGGGACAGAACATCAGCCCCAGCATTTT	CASSLAGTEHQPQHF
TRBJ1-3	-	many	TRBV20-1	TGCAGTGCTCCAGCCGGGACCGGTCAAAACACCATATATTTT	CSAPAGTGQNTIYF
TRBJ2-1	TRBD2	many	TRBV5-1	TGCGCCAGCAGCTTGGCTAGCGGGACCCACAATGAGCAGTTCTTC	CASSLASGTHNEQFF
TRBJ2-1	-	many	TRBV10-3	TGTGCCATCTCGGTAAGATCGGACAATGAGCAGTTCTTC	CAISVRSDNEQFF
TRBJ2-1	TRBD2	medium-sized	TRBV7-8	TGTGCCAGCAGCCCCTCCGGGGGGAACTACAATGAGCAGTTCTTC	CASSPSGGNYNEQFF
TRBJ2-5	-	many	TRBV4-2	TGTGCCAGCAGCCGAGGCAGCCAAGAGACCCAGTACTTC	CASSRGSQETQYF
TRBJ2-1	TRBD1	many	TRBV12-5	TGTGCTAGTGGCCGATTACGGACAGGGTACGGGGGCTCCTACAATGAGCAGTTCTTC	CASGRLRTGYGGSYNEQFF
TRBJ2-3	TRBD2	-	TRBV2	TGTGCCAGCAGTGGCAGCGGGAGAATTACAGATACGCAGTATTTT	CASSGSGRITDTQYF
TRBJ2-3	TRBD1	many	TRBV20-1	TGCAGTGCTGGACAGGGGTATGTCACAGATACGCAGTATTTT	CSAGQGYVTDTQYF
TRBJ2-3	-	many	TRBV11-3	TGTGCCAGCAGCTTCCAGGGGCCGGGCACAGATACGCAGTATTTT	CASSFQGPGTDTQYF
TRBJ1-2	-	many	TRBV11-2	TGTGCCAGCAGCCTGAGGACCTATGGCTACACCTTC	CASSLRTYGYTF
TRBJ2-3	TRBD1	-	TRBV6-5	TGTGCCAGCAGTATAGACAGGGGGACAGATAAGCAGTATTTT	CASSIDRGTDKQYF
TRBJ1-4	-	many	TRBV11-2	TGTGCCAGCAGCCCGACGACCCATGAAAAACTGTTTTTT	CASSPTTHEKLFF